This T cell receptor (beta chain) is from a study of cytomegalovirus exposure and HLA in healthy donors. V lost 4 bases and J lost 3; bases outside the gene matches: 4. The germline V gene has CDR1 SGDLS and CDR2 YYNGEE. The CDR3 extends over 14 amino acids. The primer mix had 60 Vbeta and 13 Jbeta primers. Here immunoSEQ multiplex PCR was the method, and the copy in TCRdb shows in-frame clones only, minus some. The table lists some 150,000 clones, 70% to 80% of them singletons. Sequenced material: PBMCs. J is TRBJ1-5 and V is TRBV9; 7 nucleotides match TRBD1. The clonotype originates from a woman between 45 and 60 years old in good health and CMV-seronegative. The DNA of the CDR3 is TGTGCCAGCAGCCCGGGACAGCTCAATCAGCCCCAGCATTTT. Protein: CASSPGQLNQPQHF.